These T cell receptor beta chains were read from a single sample in a study of T cell repertoires in cytomegalovirus infection. TCRdb reprocessed the reads with MiXCR, giving one entry per CDR3 protein. The table shows roughly 69,000 distinct CDR3 sequences, with around 27% occurring only once. For these TCRs, the target antigens are not known. This material consisted of CD8+ T cells from cultured PBMCs, taken from culture after CMV antigen stimulation. Every receptor here comes from a human donor in good health (CMV status not recorded). Some clones in this sample may be carry-over from other donors' samples. Each CDR3 is given with its conserved first and last residue. D genes are given only for firm matches. The listing skips clone size in some rows; elsewhere it reads once, few, many or a size class.

d_gene: NA
j_gene: TRBJ2-4
abundance: many
v_gene: TRBV3-1
CDR3aa: CASSQEWRDNIQYF
CDR3nt: TGTGCCAGCAGCCAAGAGTGGAGGGATAACATTCAGTACTTC

d_gene: NA
j_gene: TRBJ2-7
abundance: NA
v_gene: TRBV11-2
CDR3aa: CASRQGREQYF
CDR3nt: TGTGCCAGCCGGCAGGGTAGGGAGCAGTACTTC

d_gene: TRBD2
j_gene: TRBJ2-3
abundance: NA
v_gene: TRBV4-1
CDR3aa: CASSQEFSGSGTDTQYF
CDR3nt: TGCGCCAGCAGCCAAGAGTTTAGCGGGAGTGGGACAGATACGCAGTATTTT

d_gene: NA
j_gene: TRBJ1-2
abundance: once
v_gene: TRBV5-4
CDR3aa: CASSPLGGDFYGYTF
CDR3nt: TGTGCCAGCAGCCCCCTGGGGGGGGATTTCTATGGCTACACCTTC

d_gene: NA
j_gene: TRBJ2-3
abundance: NA
v_gene: TRBV11-2
CDR3aa: CASSLDPLTPSLVTDTQYF
CDR3nt: TGTGCCAGCAGCTTAGATCCCCTCACTCCTTCGCTCGTAACAGATACGCAGTATTTT

d_gene: TRBD2
j_gene: TRBJ2-5
abundance: NA
v_gene: TRBV5-1
CDR3aa: CASSLEASGRRQETQYF
CDR3nt: TGCGCCAGCAGCTTGGAGGCTAGCGGGAGACGGCAAGAGACCCAGTACTTC

d_gene: TRBD1
j_gene: TRBJ2-7
abundance: few
v_gene: TRBV4-3
CDR3aa: CASSPDRDRGFYEQYF
CDR3nt: TGCGCCAGCAGCCCCGACCGGGACAGGGGATTCTACGAGCAGTACTTC

d_gene: NA
j_gene: TRBJ1-1
abundance: NA
v_gene: TRBV5-1
CDR3aa: CASSLEQGAPMNTEAFF
CDR3nt: TGCGCCAGCAGCTTGGAACAGGGTGCGCCCATGAACACTGAAGCTTTCTTT

d_gene: TRBD1
j_gene: TRBJ2-3
abundance: NA
v_gene: TRBV5-1
CDR3aa: CASSPRDRGTDTQYF
CDR3nt: TGCGCCAGCAGCCCCCGGGACAGGGGTACAGATACGCAGTATTTT

d_gene: NA
j_gene: TRBJ1-2
abundance: NA
v_gene: TRBV7-4
CDR3aa: CACSFAGRLDYGYTF
CDR3nt: TGTGCCTGCAGCTTCGCCGGACGGCTAGACTATGGCTACACCTTC

d_gene: NA
j_gene: TRBJ2-3
abundance: many
v_gene: TRBV24-1
CDR3aa: CATSDGGLARPTDTQYF
CDR3nt: TGTGCCACCAGTGACGGCGGCCTCGCAAGACCCACAGATACGCAGTATTTT

d_gene: TRBD1
j_gene: TRBJ2-5
abundance: few
v_gene: TRBV15
CDR3aa: CATSSADRVEQTQYF
CDR3nt: TGTGCCACCAGCAGCGCGGACAGGGTCGAACAGACCCAGTACTTC

d_gene: NA
j_gene: TRBJ1-2
abundance: NA
v_gene: TRBV4-3
CDR3aa: CASSHNSMGGVGPDGYTF
CDR3nt: TGCGCCAGCAGCCACAACTCCATGGGCGGGGTAGGCCCCGATGGCTACACCTTC

d_gene: TRBD2
j_gene: TRBJ2-3
abundance: NA
v_gene: TRBV12-5
CDR3aa: CASGFLAGDTDTQYF
CDR3nt: TGTGCTAGTGGTTTCCTAGCGGGGGACACAGATACGCAGTATTTT

d_gene: NA
j_gene: TRBJ1-3
abundance: many
v_gene: TRBV19
CDR3aa: CASSVRLYDTIYF
CDR3nt: TGTGCCAGTAGTGTCCGGCTGTACGACACCATATATTTT

d_gene: TRBD1
j_gene: TRBJ1-2
abundance: NA
v_gene: TRBV20-1
CDR3aa: CSAREQGELYGYTF
CDR3nt: TGCAGTGCTAGAGAGCAGGGGGAACTCTATGGCTACACCTTC

d_gene: NA
j_gene: TRBJ2-1
abundance: few
v_gene: TRBV9
CDR3aa: CASSGAVVGLYNEQFF
CDR3nt: TGTGCCAGCAGCGGAGCCGTTGTGGGACTTTACAATGAGCAGTTCTTC

d_gene: NA
j_gene: TRBJ2-3
abundance: NA
v_gene: TRBV4-3
CDR3aa: CASSQDLWGADTQYF
CDR3nt: TGCGCCAGCAGCCAAGATCTTTGGGGGGCAGATACGCAGTATTTT

d_gene: NA
j_gene: TRBJ2-7
abundance: NA
v_gene: TRBV23-1
CDR3aa: CASSQVAISCNYEQYF
CDR3nt: TGCGCCAGCAGTCAAGTAGCTATAAGCTGTAACTACGAGCAGTACTTC

d_gene: NA
j_gene: TRBJ1-5
abundance: NA
v_gene: TRBV19
CDR3aa: CASSPNSNQPQHF
CDR3nt: TGTGCCAGTAGTCCCAATAGCAATCAGCCCCAGCATTTT